This entry lists 29 T cell receptor beta chains sequenced from one sample in a study of CD8+ T cells in alopecia areata. Treatment indicated: oral pan-JAK inhibitor, 5-10 mg twice daily. Following extraction, RNA underwent reverse transcription to cDNA, which served as the sequencing template. This table comes from immunoSEQ multiplex PCR, and its TCRdb copy is limited to in-frame clones, with some not included. Counted here are approximately 210,000 clones, approximately 57% occurring once; the ten biggest clones make up approximately 0.97%. The material was CD4+ T cells sorted from blood, obtained at week 24, from a patient treated with tofacitinib. These receptors were collected from a human donor with alopecia areata.

This rearrangement joins TRBV6-5 to TRBJ1-1, with a weak D call TRBD1 (6 bases). The length of the CDR3 is 15 residues. The V gene's germline CDR1 is MNHEY and CDR2 SVGAGI. V dropped 5 bases and J dropped 2 bases, with 15 bases sitting between them. CDR3 DNA sequence: TGTGCCAGCAGTGCAGGGGATCGGGGAAACACTGAAGCTTTCTTT. Its translation: CASSAGDRGNTEAFF.

The chain recombines TRBV27 with TRBJ2-5; TRBD2 aligns across 10 bases. J lost 3 bases, V lost 5 bases, and 12 bases had no gene match. Germline V CDR1 and CDR2: MNHEY, SMNVEV (reference sequence). CDR3 size: 17 residues. CDR3 sequence: CASSPRDSGGPEETQYF. The CDR3 region has the DNA TGTGCCAGCAGTCCCCGGGATAGCGGGGGGCCTGAAGAGACCCAGTACTTC.

The chain has TRBV6-5 and TRBJ2-3, with 8 positions matching TRBD2. Germline CDR1 is MNHEY and CDR2 is SVGAGI. The CDR3 runs 13 residues. The junction had 7 bases not matched to a gene; V was cut back by 8 bases and J by 6 bases. The CDR3 DNA is TGTGCCAGCCGAAATAGCGGGGAGGATACGCAGTATTTT. Protein sequence: CASRNSGEDTQYF.

V gene TRBV5-1 combines with J gene TRBJ1-2; 11 positions match TRBD1. The germline V gene has CDR1 SGHRS and CDR2 YFSETQ. Trimming cost V 1 base and J 0 bases; bases outside gene matches: 11. The CDR3 is made up of 19 amino acids. CDR3 in amino acids: CASSLTSGQGALANYGYTF. In nucleotides, the CDR3 is TGCGCCAGCAGCTTGACCTCCGGACAGGGGGCCCTAGCTAACTATGGCTACACCTTC.

The rearrangement joins TRBV29-1 to TRBJ2-2; possible D gene TRBD1, 5 bases. Per the germline V gene, CDR1 is SQVTM and CDR2 is ANQGSEA. Trimming cost V 7 bases and J 3 bases, with 9 bases left between them. The CDR3 consists of 12 residues. CDR3 protein: CSARRDTGELFF. The CDR3 nucleotides are TGCAGCGCCCGCAGGGACACCGGGGAGCTGTTTTTT.

This chain links TRBV30 with TRBJ1-6; D not certain. CDR1 and CDR2 from the germline V gene are GTSNPN and SVGIG (reference sequence). V lost 5 bases and J lost 2, with 13 bases in between. CDR3 size: 15 residues. The CDR3 reads CAWATGGAYNSPLHF. The DNA for the CDR3 is TGTGCCTGGGCGACGGGCGGGGCCTATAATTCACCCCTCCACTTT.

The chain uses TRBV25-1 and TRBJ2-7, with 8 bases that match TRBD2. The V segment lost 4 bases and the J segment 2 bases; nucleotides outside the gene matches: 4. Per germline, CDR1 MGHDK and CDR2 SYGVNS. The CDR3 length is 14 residues. The DNA of the CDR3 is TGTGCCAGCAGTGGCGGACTAGCCGCCTACGAGCAGTACTTC. Its protein is CASSGGLAAYEQYF.

This chain joins TRBV2 and TRBJ1-1, with D unresolved. The CDR3 has 15 amino acids. V was clipped by 1 base and J by 2 bases, with 11 bases between them. CDR1 is SNHLY and CDR2 is FYNNEI in the germline V gene. As DNA, the CDR3 is TGTGCCAGCAGTGAAGGCAGTATGAGAAACACTGAAGCTTTCTTT. It encodes CASSEGSMRNTEAFF.

The chain combines TRBV7-2 with TRBJ2-7; D is perhaps TRBD1 (6 bases). The germline V gene has CDR1 SGHTA and CDR2 FQGNSA. V was shortened by 0 bases and J by 7 bases, with 13 bases between the two germline ends. This CDR3 contains 14 residues. Here the CDR3 reads CASSLAGPTGEQYF. CDR3 nucleotides: TGTGCCAGCAGCTTAGCCGGCCCGACAGGAGAGCAGTACTTC.

The chain links TRBV9 to TRBJ1-1, with unresolved D. CDR1 and CDR2 (germline): SGDLS, YYNGEE. The CDR3 has 14 amino acids. V was clipped by 2 bases and J by 0 bases, with 8 bases between them. CDR3 protein: CASSVSWVNTEAFF. In DNA form, the CDR3 reads TGTGCCAGCAGCGTTTCCTGGGTGAACACTGAAGCTTTCTTT.

The V call is TRBV4-3, the J call TRBJ1-2; D may be TRBD1 (6 bases). Germline-derived CDR1 and CDR2 are LGHNA and YSLEER. The CDR3 covers 14 residues. V shed 0 bases and J shed 4 bases, with 9 bases lying between them. CDR3 DNA: TGCGCCAGCAGCCAAGAAAGGACAGCCTATGGCTACACCTTC. Protein: CASSQERTAYGYTF.

V usage is TRBV12-5 and J usage is TRBJ2-7; unclear D gene. This CDR3 spans 12 amino acids. From germline, CDR1 is LGHNT and CDR2 FRNRAP. Trimming pared 1 base from V and 9 bases from J, leaving 10 bases between. DNA for the CDR3: TGTGCTAGTGGTTTGGACCAATTCGGGCAGTACTTC. Translation gives CASGLDQFGQYF.

V and J are TRBV5-6 and TRBJ2-7; no reliable D call. Germline CDR1 is SGHDT and CDR2 is YYEEEE. Trimming took 2 bases from V and 3 from J, leaving 6 bases between them. The CDR3 runs 12 residues. The CDR3 DNA sequence: TGTGCCAGCAGCTTTGGGCGCTACGAGCAGTACTTC. Translated, it gives CASSFGRYEQYF.

A word on this clone: Just one base apart from a much larger clone, this may be a read error. The chain couples TRBV25-1 to TRBJ1-4; perhaps TRBD1 as D (5 bases). CDR3 length: 13 residues. The V gene's germline CDR1 is MGHDK and CDR2 SYGVNS. V dropped 1 base and J dropped 7 bases, with 7 bases sitting between them. The CDR3, as DNA: TGTGCCAGCAGTGAATCAGGGCCTGAAAAACTGTTTTTT. Translated, it gives CASSESGPEKLFF.

The V call is TRBV6-5, the J call TRBJ2-4, with D possibly matching TRBD2 (5 bases). V lost 2 bases to trimming and J lost 0 bases, with 11 bases between them. CDR1 and CDR2 (germline): MNHEY, SVGAGI. This CDR3 is built from 16 residues. The CDR3 nucleotides are TGTGCCAGCAGTTACCGGGGAAGCCTAGCCAAAAACATTCAGTACTTC. This encodes CASSYRGSLAKNIQYF.

The CDR3 loop is CASRAGSDTGKLFF. The CDR3 nucleotides are TGTGCCAGCAGGGCCGGGTCCGATACTGGAAAACTGTTTTTT. J is TRBJ1-4 and V is TRBV9; D ambiguous. The CDR3 has 14 residues. Germline V gene sequence: CDR1 SGDLS, CDR2 YYNGEE. Trimming left V 5 bases short and J 10 bases short, with 18 bases between.

The count of this clone is one. This sequence joins TRBV6-1 and TRBJ2-3; tentatively, D is TRBD2 (6 bases). The germline V gene encodes CDR1 MNHNS and CDR2 SASEGT. The CDR3 has 16 residues. V was pared by 4 bases and J by 2 bases, with 16 bases between. CDR3 sequence reads: CASSVSSGTYTDTQYF. The CDR3 DNA sequence: TGTGCCAGCAGTGTGAGTAGCGGAACTTACACAGATACGCAGTATTTT.

V gene TRBV14 combines with J gene TRBJ1-5, with D perhaps matching TRBD1 (5 bases). CDR3 length: 14 residues. Deletions cut 4 bases from V and 9 bases from J, with 16 bases between. The germline V gene has CDR1 SGHDN and CDR2 FVKESK. As DNA, the CDR3 is TGTGCCAGCAGCCGCTCGGGGGTTTTGGGGCCCCAGCATTTT. It encodes CASSRSGVLGPQHF.

The chain uses TRBV5-1 and TRBJ2-7; 8 bases agree with TRBD2. The CDR3 sequence is 15 residues long. Germline trimming cut 1 base from V and 0 bases from J; bases unmatched to any gene: 3. Germline assignment: CDR1 SGHRS and CDR2 YFSETQ. The CDR3 reads CASSLSSGGSYEQYF. CDR3 coding DNA: TGCGCCAGCAGCTTGTCCAGCGGGGGCTCCTACGAGCAGTACTTC.

This clone occurred a few times. The chain uses TRBV4-3 and TRBJ2-2, with D perhaps TRBD1 (5 bases). The CDR3 has 17 amino acids. Trimming took off 0 bases at V and 3 bases at J, with 14 bases between the two ends. Germline V CDR1 and CDR2: LGHNA, YSLEER. CDR3 residues: CASSQEPPGSHTGELFF. The CDR3, as DNA: TGCGCCAGCAGCCAAGAACCGCCAGGGTCACACACCGGGGAGCTGTTTTTT.

V gene TRBV5-1 combines with J gene TRBJ2-5; TRBD1 agrees at 10 bases. The CDR3 is 16 amino acids. Per germline, CDR1 SGHRS and CDR2 YFSETQ. V lost 4 bases and J lost 5; bases outside the gene matches: 11. The chain's CDR3 is CASSLRKGQGLETQYF. The CDR3, as DNA: TGCGCCAGCAGCCTGAGGAAGGGACAGGGGCTTGAGACCCAGTACTTC.

The J gene is TRBJ2-6, the V gene TRBV4-1; D is uncertain. V gave up 0 bases and J gave up 0 bases, with 6 bases separating them. CDR1 MGHRA and CDR2 YSYEKL come from the germline V gene. The CDR3 length is 16 residues. For the CDR3, the DNA is TGCGCCAGCAGCCAAGAATTGGTCTCTGGGGCCAACGTCCTGACTTTC. This codes for CASSQELVSGANVLTF.

In this sample, this clone turned up a few times. The V call is TRBV2, the J call TRBJ2-5; weak D call: TRBD1 (5 bases). The CDR3 is made up of 12 amino acids. Germline loops: CDR1 SNHLY, CDR2 FYNNEI. Between the trimmed V and J ends, which lost 4 bases and 4 bases, there was a span of 7 bases. CDR3 loop: CASSGGGETQYF. As DNA, the CDR3 is TGTGCCAGCAGTGGGGGCGGAGAGACCCAGTACTTC.

This clone has just a few counts. J is TRBJ1-4 and V is TRBV19; D may be TRBD1 (5 bases). The germline CDR1 and CDR2 sequences are LNHDA and SQIVND (reference sequence). The CDR3 is made up of 12 amino acids. Trimming took 6 bases from V and 10 from J, leaving 12 bases between them. The CDR3 nucleotides are TGTGCCAGTAGCGTCTCCCAGGGAAAACTGTTTTTT. Translated, it gives CASSVSQGKLFF.

The gene calls are TRBV2 and TRBJ2-1; TRBD1 aligns across 8 bases. The V segment lost 9 bases and the J segment 0 bases; nucleotides outside the gene matches: 13. From germline, CDR1 is SNHLY and CDR2 FYNNEI. The CDR3 consists of 17 residues. In DNA, the CDR3 is TGTGCCAGGGATGAAGGAACCGGGACAGGCTCCTACAATGAGCAGTTCTTC. This codes for CARDEGTGTGSYNEQFF. Based on the CDR3 plus reference TRBV2 and TRBJ2-1, the full variable domain is EPEVTQTPSHQVTQMGQEVILRCVPISNHLYFYWYRQILGQKVEFLVSFYNNEISEKSEIFDDQFSVERPDGSNFTLKIRSTKLEDSAMYFCARDEGTGTGSYNEQFFGPGTRLTVL.

This clone was seen more than once but under ten times. The chain links TRBV29-1 to TRBJ2-1, with 9 bases lining up with TRBD1. The CDR3 covers 12 residues. The V segment lost 6 bases and the J segment 10 bases; nucleotides outside the gene matches: 7. Germline V gives CDR1 SQVTM, CDR2 ANQGSEA. CDR3 region: CSVRRTGEEQFF. In nucleotides, the CDR3 is TGCAGCGTACGGAGGACAGGGGAAGAGCAGTTCTTC.

The chain combines TRBV14 with TRBJ2-5; D call uncertain. V gave up 4 bases and J gave up 1 base, with 13 bases separating them. This CDR3 has 15 amino acids. The germline CDR1 and CDR2 sequences are SGHDN and FVKESK. Written as DNA, the CDR3 is TGTGCCAGCAGCCGTCGTCCAGTCCCCCAAGAGACCCAGTACTTC. Protein: CASSRRPVPQETQYF.

The chain links TRBV29-1 to TRBJ2-5; a possible D gene is TRBD1 (5 bases). V lost 6 bases and J lost 2, with 19 bases in between. The CDR3 runs 15 residues. The germline gives CDR1 SQVTM, CDR2 ANQGSEA. CDR3 sequence (DNA): TGCAGCGTATTGTCGGACACAGCACGTCAAGAGACCCAGTACTTC. Protein: CSVLSDTARQETQYF.

This chain connects TRBV7-2 to TRBJ2-5, with 8 nucleotides matching TRBD1. This CDR3 has 13 amino acids. Germline lookup yields CDR1 SGHTA and CDR2 FQGNSA. J lost 4 bases, V lost 5 bases, and 3 bases had no gene match. The CDR3 loop reads CASSPTGGETQYF. DNA of the CDR3: TGTGCCAGCAGCCCCACAGGGGGAGAGACCCAGTACTTC.